The clone carrying this TCR beta chain was counted between two and nine times. Its antigen is undetermined. Measured with immunoSEQ multiplex PCR; TCRdb has only the in-frame clones, and not every one. The table lists more than 95,000 clones, around 86% of them singletons. The data derive from a study of T cell responses to AZD1222 COVID-19 vaccine. Broader study findings: Only after the peak T cell response were repertoires sampled. When two AZD1222 doses had been given, Spike-specific TCR breadth and depth rose. Spike was spanned by vaccine-associated CD4 TCRs, with dominance at 160-218 and 743-854. In the spike-specific TCR repertoire, nearly half reportedly target unmutated variant regions.

Deletions cut 0 bases from V and 0 bases from J, with 4 bases between. The CDR3 has 14 residues. Germline CDR1 and CDR2: SGDLS and YYNGEE. This sample comprised peripheral blood, obtained 28 days after the second dose of the MenACWY control vaccine. The genes are TRBV9 and TRBJ2-1, with no clear D. This clonotype was obtained from an adult who received the MenACWY meningococcal vaccine as a control. In nucleotides, the CDR3 is TGTGCCAGCAGCGTAGGACTCTCCTACAATGAGCAGTTCTTC. Translated: CASSVGLSYNEQFF. The full variable domain, completed using reference TRBV9 and TRBJ2-1, is DSGVTQTPKHLITATGQRVTLRCSPRSGDLSVYWYQQSLDQGLQFLIQYYNGEERAKGNILERFSAQQFPDLHSELNLSSLELGDSALYFCASSVGLSYNEQFFGPGTRLTVL.